The source of this T cell receptor beta chain is a study of blood T cells in healthy people across ages (dated by TCRdb to between 2015 and 2016). A note on the overall study: In model experiments, template switching captured about one uniquely barcoded TCR beta cDNA molecule for every two T cells. Age-related changes in TCR beta repertoire diversity were measured in the study by deep sequencing normalized with unique cDNA molecular identifiers. To avoid experimental bias, donors of different ages were randomly spread across the sequencing lanes. Two additional independent replicas of 1 million unique cDNA reads from the same blood draw were analyzed for two donors (one aged 18 to 30 and one aged 80 or older). Donors were grouped into four age groups: young (average roughly 15 years), middle-aged (less than 40), aged (approximately 67) and long-lived (approximately 78).

The method was 5' RACE. The instrument given in TCRdb is Illumina HiSeq 2500. A second roughly 6 to 11 cycle PCR used a sample-barcoded 5' primer and a J-beta primer mix. A unique molecular identifier was introduced onto each TCR beta cDNA molecule by a template-switch 5' adaptor carrying 12 random nucleotides. Each sample yielded at least 3 million CDR3-containing paired-end reads. All of the RNA was converted into first-strand cDNA using the Mint cDNA synthesis kit, with a TRBC-specific oligonucleotide serving as the primer. After uracil-DNA glycosylase treatment, a first 18-cycle PCR used universal primers M1SS and BC2_uni_R on all cDNA. The published analysis was carried out like this. For normalization, 1 million high-quality reads were randomly selected from each sample, with every read carrying a distinct molecular identifier. Instead of being binned into consensus sequences, reads with shared molecular identifiers were discarded. MiTCR, run with a Q25 quality threshold and the strictest error-elimination algorithm, handled CDR3 identification, clonotype clustering and error correction. A nonparametric unseen species model with Euler transformation was used to estimate a lower bound on total TCR beta diversity. In-frame beta chains were kept once TCRdb had trimmed the public reads at Q25 with fastp and called clones with MiXCR. Records with the same CDR3 protein are collapsed into one entry carrying the most frequent genes and DNA. TCRdb's processing, not the authors' own work, is the source of the V and J calls. Recorded for this sample are around 1,600,000 distinct CDR3 sequences; roughly two fifths of them occurred a single time. The ten largest make up approximately 4.1% of the sample.

Systemically healthy Caucasian individuals from Russia, 39 in total and aged roughly 6 to 100 years, were included as donors. Each donor gave roughly 11 milliliters of peripheral blood, drawn into EDTA-treated Vacutainer tubes. Ficoll-Paque density-gradient centrifugation was used to isolate PBMCs, with at least 6.5 million obtained per sample. Total RNA was extracted from PBMCs with Trizol reagent, with at least 6 micrograms obtained per sample. For every donor, an aliquot of PBMCs went through flow cytometry to measure the percentages of naive CD45RAhigh/CD27high T cells. This clonotype was detected ten times or more. The target of this receptor is not known. No base quality information exists; no much larger clone differs at one position. Trimming accounts for 7 bases at V and 1 base at J, while the number of junction bases matched to no gene is 6. The germline V gene sets CDR1 to MDHEN and CDR2 to SYDVKM. Including the terminal cysteine and phenylalanine, the CDR3 comprises 14 residues. Solely the CDR3 DNA is kept, with 42 bases framed from the first base.

General study outcomes and caveats: Because donor CMV infection status was unknown, age-related changes in expanded clonotypes were potentially confounded. Total diversity estimates from one million sequenced T cells were considered lower bounds and underestimates. As age increased, observed TCR beta diversity per million T cells dropped in a roughly linear way, and a significant reduction was already evident by age around 41. Observed TCR beta diversity correlated strongly with the percentage of naive T cells measured by flow cytometry. Since profiling was done on bulk unsorted PBMCs, naive and antigen-experienced compartments could not be conclusively compared. The long-lived group showed more naive CD4+ T cells, fewer expanded clones and increased TCR diversity than the aged group, suggesting age selection.

The TCR sequence derives from a woman under 30 in good health. The sample taken for sequencing was blood. This receptor chain uses TRBV28 and TRBJ2-7; 8 central bases correspond to TRBD1. The base sequence is TGTGCCAGCAAAATAGGACAGGGATCCTACGAGCAGTACTTC. The encoded protein is CASKIGQGSYEQYF.